This TCR beta chain was sequenced during a study of T cells after yellow fever vaccination. Findings and caveats of the study: After the booster, 96% of CD4 and 88% of CD8 primary-response clones were re-detected. Weaker overall was a secondary response that nonetheless peaked faster, on day 5 versus 15.

In the case of this clonotype: The target antigen is unknown.

The V end was cut by 0 bases, the J end by 8 bases, with 7 bases between. This CDR3 region has 13 residues. Germline CDR1 is MNHNS and CDR2 is SASEGT. Making TCR cDNA involved 5'RACE template switching, which added UMIs and a universal primer site. A single record per CDR3 protein comes from TCRdb applying MiXCR to the 5' RACE reads. The sample holds 350,000 to 450,000 distinct CDR3 sequences; under 20% are singletons and the top ten take 15% to 20%. The source is a man between 18 and 35 years old who received the YFV17D yellow fever vaccine. The source was PBMCs, collected before the yellow fever booster vaccination. This chain connects TRBV6-1 to TRBJ1-4; D unresolved. CDR3 protein: CASSEAVREKLFF. The CDR3, as DNA: TGTGCCAGCAGTGAAGCAGTCAGGGAAAAACTGTTTTTT.